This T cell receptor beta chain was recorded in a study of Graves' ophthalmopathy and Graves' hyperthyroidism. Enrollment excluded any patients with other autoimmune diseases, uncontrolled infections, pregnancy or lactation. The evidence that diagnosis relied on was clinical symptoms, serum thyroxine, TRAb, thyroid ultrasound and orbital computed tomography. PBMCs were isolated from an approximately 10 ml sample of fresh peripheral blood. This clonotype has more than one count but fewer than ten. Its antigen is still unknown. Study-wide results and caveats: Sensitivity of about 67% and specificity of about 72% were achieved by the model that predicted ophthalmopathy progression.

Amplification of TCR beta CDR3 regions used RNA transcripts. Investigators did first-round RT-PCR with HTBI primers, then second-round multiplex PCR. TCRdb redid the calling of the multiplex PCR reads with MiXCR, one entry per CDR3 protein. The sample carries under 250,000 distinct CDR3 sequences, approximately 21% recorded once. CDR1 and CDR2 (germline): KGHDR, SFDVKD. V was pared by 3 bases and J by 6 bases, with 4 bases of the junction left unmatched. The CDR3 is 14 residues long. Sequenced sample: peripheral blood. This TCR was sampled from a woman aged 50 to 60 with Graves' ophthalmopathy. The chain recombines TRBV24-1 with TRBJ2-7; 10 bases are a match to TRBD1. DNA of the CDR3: TGTGCCACCAGTGATCCGGGACAGGGGACCGAGCAGTACTTC. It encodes CATSDPGQGTEQYF.